This entry lists 14 T cell receptor beta chains sequenced from one sample in a study of radiotherapy plus CTLA-4 blockade in lung cancer. Produced via immunoSEQ multiplex PCR; TCRdb's table is partial and in-frame only. This sample carries about 83,000 clones, about four fifths of them seen once, and the ten largest clones take 3.5% to 4.5%. Source: peripheral blood, taken from a patient treated with radiotherapy plus ipilimumab. Receptors originate from a human donor with non-small cell lung cancer who had a partial response to radiotherapy plus ipilimumab. Some clones in this sample may be carry-over from other donors' samples.

The CDR3 loop reads CASSEPGSGLGVDGYTF. The DNA of the CDR3 is TGTGCCAGCAGCGAACCGGGGTCGGGGTTAGGTGTAGATGGCTACACCTTC. This rearrangement joins TRBV21-1 to TRBJ1-2. TRBV21-1 is a pseudogene. This CDR3 region has 17 residues.

The CDR3 nucleotides are TGTGCCAGCAGCCAAGATGGGGGCAGCCGAAACGAAGTCTTGTTCTTC. This gives the protein CASSQDGGSRNEVLFF. This sequence joins TRBV4-2 and TRBJ2-1; D may be TRBD1 (6 bases). The germline CDR1 and CDR2 sequences are LGHNA and YNFKEQ. V was shortened by 0 bases and J by 15 bases, with 24 bases between the two germline ends. The CDR3 covers 16 residues.

This clone was seen a handful of times. The rearrangement joins TRBV7-3 to TRBJ2-3; 7 bases map to TRBD2. V lost 1 base to trimming and J lost 5 bases; unmatched junction nucleotides: 6. Germline lookup yields CDR1 SGHTA and CDR2 FQGTGA. The CDR3 totals 15 residues. This CDR3 is CASSLNWAGEDTQYF. Written as DNA, the CDR3 is TGTGCCAGCAGCTTAAACTGGGCGGGAGAAGATACGCAGTATTTT.

The V gene is TRBV5-6, the J gene TRBJ2-2; 7 nucleotides line up with TRBD2. The CDR3 has 15 amino acids. With V trimmed by 6 bases and J by 5 bases, 10 bases remained unmatched. Germline values: CDR1 SGHDT, CDR2 YYEEEE. CDR3 sequence: CASTHGGVWTGELFF. CDR3 DNA: TGTGCCAGCACCCATGGGGGGGTATGGACCGGGGAGCTGTTTTTT. Using reference TRBV5-6 and TRBJ2-2 for the parts outside the CDR3, the full variable domain is DAGVTQSPTHLIKTRGQQVTLRCSPKSGHDTVSWYQQALGQGPQFIFQYYEEEERQRGNFPDRFSGHQFPNYSSELNVNALLLGDSALYLCASTHGGVWTGELFFGEGSRLTVL.

This chain links TRBV11-2 with TRBJ2-2, with D maybe TRBD2 (5 bases). The germline V gene has CDR1 SGHAT and CDR2 FQNNGV. The V gene lost 1 base and the J gene lost 6 bases, with 12 bases spanning the gap. The CDR3 contains 15 residues. CDR3 coding DNA: TGTGCCAGCAGCTTAGGCGCACTAGTGTCCGGGGAGCTGTTTTTT. Amino acid sequence: CASSLGALVSGELFF.

This clone has only one observation. The chain carries TRBV29-1 and TRBJ1-1; D is undetermined. Germline V gives CDR1 SQVTM, CDR2 ANQGSEA. V lost 6 bases and J 1 base, leaving 12 bases between the germline ends. This CDR3 has 13 amino acids. CDR3 sequence: CSVKPRENTEAFF. The CDR3 nucleotides are TGCAGCGTCAAACCACGAGAGAACACTGAAGCTTTCTTT.

This rearrangement joins TRBV18 to TRBJ2-3; D ambiguous. Germline CDR1 KGHSH, CDR2 LQKENI. Deletions cut 4 bases from V and 3 bases from J, with 11 bases between. The CDR3 totals 14 residues. As DNA, the CDR3 is TGTGCCAGCTCACAAACGGTAGTAACAGATACGCAGTATTTT. This codes for CASSQTVVTDTQYF.

About this clone: The identical CDR3 is also encoded by other nucleotide sequences in the sample. The chain combines TRBV2 with TRBJ1-6; D remains unclear. The ends were cut back, 7 bases at V and 7 bases at J, with 11 bases in the middle. The germline gives CDR1 SNHLY, CDR2 FYNNEI. This CDR3 has 13 amino acids. CDR3 DNA: TGTGCCAGCATACCGACACGAAATTCACCCCTCCACTTT. It is translated as CASIPTRNSPLHF.

As to this clone: In this CDR3 the conserved last residue, phenylalanine or tryptophan, is missing, so a read error is likely. Because the CDR3's place on the DNA is in doubt, the DNA is left out and the CDR3 is given as listed by TCRdb. This CDR3 is CASSFSPVPGLASY. The V and J genes are TRBV28 and TRBJ2-7; TRBD2, as called in the table, went unchecked against the DNA. The CDR3 sequence runs 14 residues, both termini included. From germline, CDR1 is MDHEN and CDR2 SYDVKM.

The chain couples TRBV2 to TRBJ1-2, with TRBD1 identical over 8 bases. This CDR3 has 15 residues. Trimming cost V 4 bases and J 4 bases; bases outside gene matches: 8. The germline V gene has CDR1 SNHLY and CDR2 FYNNEI. CDR3 residues: CASSVAGQGGYGYTF. DNA of the CDR3: TGTGCCAGCAGTGTGGCAGGACAGGGCGGCTATGGCTACACCTTC.

The chain combines TRBV29-1 with TRBJ2-7, with 9 bases aligning to TRBD1. The CDR3 is 13 amino acids. Trimming cost V 6 bases and J 4 bases; bases outside gene matches: 7. Germline V gene sequence: CDR1 SQVTM, CDR2 ANQGSEA. CDR3: CSVPGQGKYEQYF. The CDR3 nucleotides read TGCAGCGTACCGGGACAGGGAAAATACGAGCAGTACTTC.

The chain uses TRBV6-6 and TRBJ2-7, with D maybe TRBD1 (6 bases). This CDR3 contains 14 residues. Per germline, CDR1 MNHNY and CDR2 SVGAGI (reference sequence). Trimming took 6 bases from V and 5 from J, leaving 17 bases between them. CDR3 protein: CASRRQAGENEQYF. The CDR3 coding sequence is TGTGCCAGCAGGAGACAGGCTGGGGAGAACGAGCAGTACTTC.

V is TRBV6-1 and J is TRBJ1-2; D not certain. The V end lost 7 bases, the J end lost 4 bases, and 13 bases lay between the germline ends. From germline, CDR1 is MNHNS and CDR2 SASEGT. The CDR3 runs 13 residues. DNA for the CDR3: TGTGCCAGCACCCGACGGGAAGGCTATGGCTACACCTTC. This gives the protein CASTRREGYGYTF.

The chain has TRBV7-3 and TRBJ2-1; 9 nucleotides line up with TRBD2. Trimming at V came to 5 bases and at J to 11 bases, leaving 7 bases not matched to a gene. Germline CDR1 is SGHTA and CDR2 is FQGTGA. There are 13 residues in the CDR3. The CDR3 DNA is TGTGCCAGCAGCGCCACTAGCGGGCACAAGCAGTTCTTC. Protein sequence: CASSATSGHKQFF.